A single sample is the source of the 14 T cell receptor beta chains below, sequenced in a study of blood T cells in healthy people across ages. With a J-beta primer mix and a sample-barcoded 5' primer, a second PCR ran roughly 7 to 11 cycles. One entry per CDR3 protein, called by TCRdb with MiXCR from the 5' RACE reads. This sample yields under 1 million distinct CDR3 sequences, of which around two fifths are seen a single time; 15% to 25% belongs to the top ten. Sequenced input: blood. Receptor source: a man between 60 and 70 years old in good health.

This clonotype was counted only a few times. V is TRBV27 and J is TRBJ1-5, with D uncertain. Germline V gives CDR1 MNHEY, CDR2 SMNVEV (reference sequence). V gave up 0 bases and J gave up 0 bases, with 9 bases separating them. The CDR3 spans 16 residues. The CDR3 spells CASSLSFTPSNQPQHF. The CDR3 region has the DNA TGTGCCAGCAGTTTATCCTTTACACCTAGCAATCAGCCCCAGCATTTT.

The chain has TRBV6-2 or TRBV6-3 and TRBJ2-7, with D possibly being TRBD1 (6 bases). Germline values: CDR1 MNHEY, CDR2 SVGEGT. The CDR3 has 13 amino acids. V was cut by 7 bases and J by 3 bases, with 13 bases left in between. The CDR3, as DNA: TGTGCCAGCACTCAGACAGGATACTACGAGCAGTACTTC. Encoded protein: CASTQTGYYEQYF.

In this sample, this clonotype turned up a few times. V and J are TRBV20-1 and TRBJ2-3, with 10 bases identical to TRBD1. The CDR3 extends over 14 amino acids. V shed 6 bases, J shed 3 bases, and the junction held 6 bases outside the gene matches. Germline V gene lookup returns CDR1 DFQATT and CDR2 SNEGSKA (reference sequence). Written as DNA, the CDR3 is TGCAGTGCGACAGGGGGCGCGGTGACAGATACGCAGTATTTT. It is translated as CSATGGAVTDTQYF.

The CDR3 nucleotides read TGTGCCAGCAGCTTAGCGCTTAGGCGGGGGGGCTCCACAGATACGCAGTATTTT. It yields the protein CASSLALRRGGSTDTQYF. V gene TRBV7-2 combines with J gene TRBJ2-3; 9 positions match TRBD2. Per germline, CDR1 SGHTA and CDR2 FQGNSA. With 0 bases clipped from V and 2 bases from J, the junction kept 9 bases outside the gene matches. The CDR3 has 18 residues.

Points on this clonotype: The junction shows a germline mismatch at one end, possibly a read error. The J gene is TRBJ2-6, the V gene TRBV2; a weak D match, TRBD1 (5 bases). The CDR3 length is 15 residues. The V gene's germline CDR1 is SNHLY and CDR2 FYNNEI. CDR3 in DNA: TGTGCCAGCAGTGCACAGAGCTCTGGGGCCAACGCCCTGACTTTC. It specifies CASSAQSSGANALTF.

V and J are TRBV9 and TRBJ2-2; 13 bases agree with TRBD2. The CDR3 extends over 18 amino acids. The V gene end was trimmed by 4 bases and the J gene end by 5 bases; junction bases not matched to a gene: 11. Germline values: CDR1 SGDLS, CDR2 YYNGEE. CDR3: CASSTGTSGASGTGELFF. In DNA form, the CDR3 reads TGTGCCAGCAGCACCGGGACTAGCGGGGCCTCCGGAACCGGGGAGCTGTTTTTT.

Worth noting for this clonotype: A much larger clone differs by one base, so this may be a read error. The J gene is TRBJ2-3, the V gene TRBV7-2; TRBD1 aligns across 7 bases. There are 15 residues in the CDR3. CDR1 SGHTA and CDR2 FQGNSA come from the germline V gene. The CDR3 bases are TGTGCCTGCAGCTTAGGACAGGTTGACGCAGATACGCAGTATTTT. Protein: CACSLGQVDADTQYF.

V and J are TRBV20-1 and TRBJ2-3, with D unclear. V lost 0 bases to trimming and J lost 6 bases, with 13 bases between them. The length of the CDR3 is 14 residues. Looked up from germline, CDR1 is DFQATT and CDR2 is SNEGSKA (reference sequence). The chain's CDR3 is CSARDWLMWDTQYF. Written as DNA, the CDR3 is TGCAGTGCTAGAGATTGGCTTATGTGGGATACGCAGTATTTT.

The chain has TRBV4-3 and TRBJ2-6; unclear D gene. The germline V gene encodes CDR1 LGHNA and CDR2 YSLEER. There are 15 residues in the CDR3. The ends were cut back, 5 bases at V and 4 bases at J, with 12 bases in the middle. The CDR3 DNA is TGCGCCAGCAGCTCTACTGCTGGCGGGGCCAACGTCCTGACTTTC. The encoded protein is CASSSTAGGANVLTF.

The genes are TRBV4-1 and TRBJ2-7, with TRBD1 matching 7 bases. There are 16 residues in the CDR3. Germline CDR1 MGHRA, CDR2 YSYEKL. Trimming at V came to 3 bases and at J to 0 bases, leaving 8 bases not matched to a gene. The CDR3 loop is CASSHEFPGGSYEQYF. The CDR3 bases are TGCGCCAGCAGCCATGAGTTCCCAGGGGGCTCCTACGAGCAGTACTTC.

The chain uses TRBV6-6 and TRBJ2-5, with a weak D call TRBD2 (5 bases). Trimming pared 0 bases from V and 4 bases from J, leaving 12 bases between. CDR1 is MNHNY and CDR2 is SVGAGI in the germline V gene (reference sequence). The CDR3 is 15 residues long. The CDR3 loop is CASSYSMASRETQYF. Written as DNA, the CDR3 is TGTGCCAGCAGTTACTCGATGGCTAGCCGAGAGACCCAGTACTTC.

In this sample, this clonotype turned up a few times. The chain carries TRBV5-1 and TRBJ2-1, with TRBD1 matching 8 bases. Per the germline V gene, CDR1 is SGHRS and CDR2 is YFSETQ. The V and J ends lost 0 bases and 10 bases, in that order; junction bases with no gene match: 9. The CDR3 extends over 15 amino acids. CDR3 loop: CASSLGGQAIGEQFF. DNA for the CDR3: TGCGCCAGCAGCTTGGGGGGACAGGCCATAGGGGAGCAGTTCTTC. The full variable domain, rest sourced from reference TRBV5-1 and TRBJ2-1, is KAGVTQTPRYLIKTRGQQVTLSCSPISGHRSVSWYQQTPGQGLQFLFEYFSETQRNKGNFPGRFSGRQFSNSRSEMNVSTLELGDSALYLCASSLGGQAIGEQFFGPGTRLTVL.

A few counts support this clonotype. The gene calls are TRBV7-2 and TRBJ1-2; D possibly corresponds to TRBD1 (6 bases). V lost 5 bases, J lost 1 base, and 14 bases lay in between. From germline, CDR1 is SGHTA and CDR2 FQGNSA. CDR3 length: 15 amino acids. The CDR3, as DNA: TGTGCCAGCAGCCCAGGACAGCCGTTTAACTATGGCTACACCTTC. It codes for CASSPGQPFNYGYTF.

This clonotype was recorded a few times. The rearrangement links TRBV29-1 to TRBJ1-2; D is undetermined. This CDR3 is 13 amino acids long. The germline V gene has CDR1 SQVTM and CDR2 ANQGSEA. The ends were cut back, 7 bases at V and 8 bases at J, with 20 bases in the middle. The CDR3 region is CSAEGEYVDGYTF. The CDR3 bases are TGCAGCGCGGAGGGAGAATACGTGGACGGCTACACCTTC.